The 23 T cell receptor beta chains listed next were all sequenced from one sample in a study of cytomegalovirus exposure and HLA in healthy donors. The PCR was carried out with 60 Vbeta primers and 13 Jbeta primers. The method was immunoSEQ multiplex PCR; TCRdb's version includes in-frame clones alone and lacks a portion of them. Of about 140,000 clones in the sample, almost 85% were seen once. The sample comprised PBMCs. The receptors were gathered from a man between 18 and 29 years old in good health and CMV-seropositive.

The V gene is TRBV19, the J gene TRBJ2-1; D gene unclear. Germline loops: CDR1 LNHDA, CDR2 SQIVND (reference sequence). Trimming pared 1 base from V and 2 bases from J, leaving 12 bases between. The CDR3 runs to 16 residues. CDR3 in amino acids: CASSIAPIGPYNEQFF. CDR3 bases: TGTGCCAGTAGTATAGCCCCGATTGGGCCCTACAATGAGCAGTTCTTC.

The chain recombines TRBV5-6 with TRBJ2-7; TRBD1 matches 7 bases. Germline CDR1 SGHDT, CDR2 YYEEEE. J was trimmed by 6 bases and V by 4 bases; bases with no gene match: 7. The CDR3 contains 13 residues. CDR3 DNA sequence: TGTGCCAGCAGCCCGACAGGGTCGAGCGAGCAGTACTTC. Translation gives CASSPTGSSEQYF.

This clone was seen more than once but under ten times. V gene TRBV7-9 combines with J gene TRBJ1-4; possibly TRBD1 for D (6 bases). Germline V gene data show CDR1 as SEHNR and CDR2 as FQNEAQ (reference sequence). V lost 1 base and J 7 bases, leaving 16 bases between the germline ends. The CDR3 is 16 amino acids. DNA of the CDR3: TGTGCCAGCAGCTTAGGGGTTGGGGGCGCAGGTGAAAAACTGTTTTTT. Its translation is CASSLGVGGAGEKLFF.

The CDR3 region has the DNA TGTGCCAGTAGTATCTGGTCGGCGGGAGGGGACGAGCAGTACTTC. Translation: CASSIWSAGGDEQYF. The chain employs TRBV19 and TRBJ2-7; 9 bases agree with TRBD2. Trimming removed 3 bases from V and 5 bases from J; junction bases left unmatched: 8. In germline, CDR1 is LNHDA, CDR2 SQIVND (reference sequence). CDR3 size: 15 residues.

For the CDR3, the DNA is TGTGCCAGCAGTGACTTTGGAGCGAACACTGAAGCTTTCTTT. Its protein is CASSDFGANTEAFF. The rearrangement uses TRBV25-1 and TRBJ1-1; D ambiguous. V was shortened by 3 bases and J by 1 base, with 9 bases between the two germline ends. Germline CDR1 is MGHDK and CDR2 is SYGVNS. The length of the CDR3 is 14 residues.

The chain links TRBV29-1 to TRBJ1-1; TRBD1 might be the D (5 bases). Trimming took off 4 bases at V and 7 bases at J, with 13 bases between the two ends. The CDR3 contains 12 residues. Germline lookup yields CDR1 SQVTM and CDR2 ANQGSEA. The CDR3 sequence: CSVGGTLGEAFF. The DNA for the CDR3 is TGCAGCGTTGGGGGGACTTTGGGTGAAGCTTTCTTT. Looking up the rest from reference TRBV29-1 and TRBJ1-1 gives the full variable domain: SAVISQKPSRDICQRGTSLTIQCQVDSQVTMMFWYRQQPGQSLTLIATANQGSEATYESGFVIDKFPISRPNLTFSTLTVSNMSPEDSSIYLCSVGGTLGEAFFGQGTRLTVV.

The chain carries TRBV2 and TRBJ1-1; TRBD1 might be the D (5 bases). Germline loops: CDR1 SNHLY, CDR2 FYNNEI. V was shortened by 4 bases and J by 11 bases, with 17 bases between the two germline ends. The CDR3 spans 13 residues. The CDR3 spells CASSVRVGVEAFF. The CDR3 DNA reads as TGTGCCAGCAGTGTTAGGGTAGGGGTGGAGGCTTTCTTT.

The gene calls are TRBV27 and TRBJ2-7; D is possibly TRBD2 (7 bases). V lost 10 bases and J lost 7, with 14 bases in between. Germline CDR1 and CDR2: MNHEY and SMNVEV (reference sequence). CDR3 length: 11 residues. The DNA of the CDR3 is TGTGCCACCCGAAGGGGGGGAGAGCAGTACTTC. Its protein is CATRRGGEQYF.

This clone appeared a few times. V gene TRBV28 combines with J gene TRBJ2-3; D remains unclear. The germline V gene encodes CDR1 MDHEN and CDR2 SYDVKM. CDR3 length equals 11 residues. The V and J ends lost 6 bases and 2 bases respectively, with 3 bases between them. In DNA, the CDR3 is TGTGCCAGCAGCCACACAGATACGCAGTATTTT. Translation gives CASSHTDTQYF.

The chain recombines TRBV4-1 with TRBJ2-7; D may be TRBD1 (5 bases). Germline V gene sequence: CDR1 MGHRA, CDR2 YSYEKL. Trimming pared 0 bases from V and 4 bases from J, leaving 10 bases between. This CDR3 has 14 residues. CDR3: CASSQEGVWYEQYF. In DNA, the CDR3 is TGCGCCAGCAGCCAAGAAGGGGTTTGGTACGAGCAGTACTTC.

V and J are TRBV9 and TRBJ2-1, with 11 bases lining up with TRBD2. V gave up 3 bases and J gave up 7 bases; unmatched junction bases: 6. Looked up from germline, CDR1 is SGDLS and CDR2 is YYNGEE. The CDR3 has 15 residues. The CDR3, as DNA: TGTGCCAGCAGCGGGAGCCGACTAGCGGGAAATGAGCAGTTCTTC. Translated, it gives CASSGSRLAGNEQFF.

The chain combines TRBV4-1 with TRBJ1-3; D may be TRBD1 (5 bases). The ends were cut back, 0 bases at V and 0 bases at J, with 12 bases in the middle. The length of the CDR3 is 17 residues. CDR1 is MGHRA and CDR2 is YSYEKL in the germline V gene. The CDR3 sequence is CASSQDPVRDSGNTIYF. The CDR3 coding sequence is TGCGCCAGCAGCCAAGATCCCGTCAGGGACTCTGGAAACACCATATATTTT.

The sample holds a few counts of this clone. The V gene is TRBV7-8, the J gene TRBJ2-7; 7 nucleotides line up with TRBD1. The CDR3 runs to 15 residues. The trim removed 5 bases at V and 1 base at J, leaving 8 bases unmatched. Germline loops: CDR1 SGHVS, CDR2 FQNEAQ. The CDR3 DNA reads TGTGCCAGCAGCACTGACAGGGAATGGTCCTACGAGCAGTACTTC. Translated: CASSTDREWSYEQYF.

The chain links TRBV2 to TRBJ1-1, with D possibly being TRBD1 (6 bases). V was trimmed by 5 bases and J by 5 bases, leaving 12 bases between them. The germline gives CDR1 SNHLY, CDR2 FYNNEI. The CDR3 contains 13 residues. The CDR3 region has the DNA TGTGCCAGCAGTTACAGGGCTGGGACTGAAGCTTTCTTT. This codes for CASSYRAGTEAFF.

This rearrangement joins TRBV28 to TRBJ1-2; D is perhaps TRBD1 (6 bases). Germline CDR1 reads MDHEN; CDR2 reads SYDVKM. V was cut by 5 bases and J by 0 bases, with 13 bases left in between. The CDR3 length is 15 residues. Written as DNA, the CDR3 is TGTGCCAGCAGTCCGAGGACAGCTGCTAACTATGGCTACACCTTC. This gives the protein CASSPRTAANYGYTF.

The chain employs TRBV4-1 and TRBJ1-4; D might be TRBD1 (6 bases). Germline values: CDR1 MGHRA, CDR2 YSYEKL. This CDR3 region has 17 residues. Trimming shortened V by 4 bases and J by 3 bases, and 18 bases separated the two germline ends. The CDR3 DNA sequence: TGCGCCAGCAGCCCCCACCCTCGCGGACAGTCTAATGAAAAACTGTTTTTT. It specifies CASSPHPRGQSNEKLFF.

This clone occurred a few times. One end of the junction varies from germline; a read error may be responsible. The rearrangement links TRBV28 to TRBJ2-2; possible D gene TRBD1, 5 bases. This CDR3 has 15 amino acids. CDR1 and CDR2 from the germline V gene are MDHEN and SYDVKM. CDR3 nucleotides: TGTGCCAGCAGTTTGCAGGGATCGAAGACCGGGGAGCTGTTTTTT. Translation: CASSLQGSKTGELFF.

V usage is TRBV29-1 and J usage is TRBJ1-2; possibly TRBD1 for D (5 bases). Trimming cost V 7 bases and J 6 bases, with 12 bases left between them. Germline assignment: CDR1 SQVTM and CDR2 ANQGSEA. The CDR3 covers 11 residues. The CDR3 DNA is TGCAGCGCGGTGGGGGGGAATGGCTACACCTTC. Translating gives CSAVGGNGYTF.

The V gene is TRBV2, the J gene TRBJ1-1; TRBD1 is a possible D gene (5 bases). V lost 3 bases, J lost 0 bases, and 14 bases lay in between. The CDR3 contains 16 residues. Germline CDR1 SNHLY, CDR2 FYNNEI. The CDR3 here is CASSDRAPSLNTEAFF. DNA for the CDR3: TGTGCCAGCAGTGACAGGGCGCCGTCCCTGAACACTGAAGCTTTCTTT. The full variable domain, completed using reference TRBV2 and TRBJ1-1, is EPEVTQTPSHQVTQMGQEVILRCVPISNHLYFYWYRQILGQKVEFLVSFYNNEISEKSEIFDDQFSVERPDGSNFTLKIRSTKLEDSAMYFCASSDRAPSLNTEAFFGQGTRLTVV.

This clone was recorded only once. V usage is TRBV4-1 and J usage is TRBJ2-7; 7 bases map to TRBD1. This CDR3 comprises 16 residues. Looked up from germline, CDR1 is MGHRA and CDR2 is YSYEKL. V lost 1 base and J lost 5; bases outside the gene matches: 11. The CDR3 sequence: CASSQGGGGVIDEQYF. Written as DNA, the CDR3 is TGCGCCAGCAGCCAAGGAGGGGGCGGCGTGATCGACGAGCAGTACTTC.

The chain carries TRBV7-9 and TRBJ2-5; 9 nucleotides agree with TRBD1. V lost 1 base, J lost 0 bases, and 0 bases stayed unmatched. This CDR3 comprises 15 residues. Germline CDR1 and CDR2: SEHNR and FQNEAQ (reference sequence). DNA for the CDR3: TGTGCCAGCAGCTTAGGACAGGGGGACCAAGAGACCCAGTACTTC. It yields the protein CASSLGQGDQETQYF.

The chain's CDR3 is CASSESHLAGAAYNEQFF. In DNA form, the CDR3 reads TGTGCCAGCAGTGAATCCCACTTAGCGGGAGCGGCCTACAATGAGCAGTTCTTC. The V call is TRBV25-1, the J call TRBJ2-1; 9 bases are shared with TRBD2. The CDR3 has 18 amino acids. Germline CDR1 and CDR2: MGHDK and SYGVNS. J was trimmed by 2 bases and V by 1 base; bases with no gene match: 9.

The chain is built from TRBV10-3 and TRBJ2-4; D is possibly TRBD2 (6 bases). Trimming removed 3 bases from V and 5 bases from J, with 17 bases in between. The CDR3 is made up of 16 amino acids. Germline V lookup: CDR1 ENHRY, CDR2 SYGVKD. This chain's CDR3 is CAISEWATGVENIQYF. The CDR3 bases are TGTGCCATCAGTGAATGGGCTACGGGAGTTGAAAACATTCAGTACTTC.